Listed below are T cell receptor beta chains from one sample, sequenced in a study of T-cell memory formation after mild COVID-19. TCRdb re-analysed the 5' RACE reads in MiXCR, keeping a single row per CDR3 protein. The sample records over 11,000 distinct CDR3 sequences, 15% to 20% being singletons. The specimen sequenced was PBMCs or a T cell subset sorted from them (not recorded which). The receptors shown here come from an adult woman who had mild COVID-19 (a few samples of this study predate the infection). Cell type and time point are not known. Both conserved end residues are part of each CDR3. The D gene is left open where the match is weak. Some rows mark clone size as missing; the rest say once, few, many or name a class of expanded clone.

clone size	V gene	J gene	D gene	CDR3 protein	CDR3 DNA
many	TRBV12-3/TRBV12-4	TRBJ1-5	.	CASSGAGSYSNQPQHF	TGTGCCAGCAGCGGCGCCGGGAGCTATAGCAATCAGCCCCAGCATTTT
once	TRBV7-9	TRBJ2-3	.	CASGPAERTDTQYF	TGTGCCAGCGGCCCCGCGGAACGCACAGATACGCAGTATTTT
many	TRBV12-3/TRBV12-4	TRBJ1-5	.	CASSLAQQYSNQPQHF	TGTGCCAGCAGTTTAGCGCAACAGTATAGCAATCAGCCCCAGCATTTT
.	TRBV7-8	TRBJ2-1	.	CASSSSMGLSYNEQFF	TGTGCCAGCAGCTCGAGTATGGGACTTAGCTACAATGAGCAGTTCTTC
many	TRBV6-5	TRBJ2-5	.	CASSYSPTETQYF	TGTGCCAGCAGTTATTCCCCCACCGAGACCCAGTACTTC
.	TRBV24-1	TRBJ2-5	.	CATSDFPQETQYF	TGTGCCACCAGTGATTTTCCCCAAGAGACCCAGTACTTC
many	TRBV9	TRBJ2-7	.	CASSPSGAPSYEQYF	TGTGCCAGCAGCCCGTCCGGGGCTCCCTCCTACGAGCAGTACTTC
.	TRBV7-9	TRBJ2-5	TRBD1	CASSSGQVQETQYF	TGTGCCAGCAGCTCAGGACAGGTTCAAGAGACCCAGTACTTC
.	TRBV7-9	TRBJ2-1	.	CASSSVWANEQFF	TGTGCCAGCAGCTCCGTCTGGGCGAATGAGCAGTTCTTC
many	TRBV7-9	TRBJ2-6	TRBD2	CASSSSLVAGGHSGANVLTF	TGTGCCAGCAGCTCGTCTCTGGTAGCGGGGGGGCACTCTGGGGCCAACGTCCTGACTTTC
many	TRBV12-3/TRBV12-4	TRBJ1-2	TRBD1	CASSFNIGGTDYGYTF	TGTGCCAGCAGTTTCAATATCGGGGGGACAGACTATGGCTACACCTTC
.	TRBV20-1	TRBJ2-7	TRBD1	CSASAGQGAYEQYF	TGCAGTGCTAGCGCGGGACAGGGGGCCTACGAGCAGTACTTC
many	TRBV7-9	TRBJ1-2	TRBD1	CASSPAGTGWPNYGYTF	TGTGCCAGCAGCCCAGCCGGGACAGGGTGGCCTAACTATGGCTACACCTTC